One and the same sample provided the 10 T cell receptor beta chains below, sequenced in a study of Graves' ophthalmopathy and Graves' hyperthyroidism. Amplification of TCR beta CDR3 regions used RNA transcripts. In the first round, RT-PCR was carried out with HTBI primers, and a multiplex PCR formed the second round. MiXCR was run by TCRdb on the multiplex PCR reads, yielding one entry per CDR3 protein. Among about 39,000 distinct CDR3 sequences listed, roughly 49% were seen once. The sequencing input was peripheral blood. These receptors were collected from an adult woman with stable Graves' hyperthyroidism.

This clonotype was recorded many times. The chain links TRBV5-1 to TRBJ2-3; weak D call: TRBD2 (6 bases). Germline CDR1 SGHRS, CDR2 YFSETQ. Trimming cost V 1 base and J 2 bases, with 8 bases left between them. CDR3 size: 14 residues. CDR3 protein: CASSLLAATDTQYF. The DNA of the CDR3 is TGCGCCAGCAGCTTGTTAGCGGCCACAGATACGCAGTATTTT.

V and J are TRBV7-3 and TRBJ1-4, with 8 bases fitting TRBD1. V lost 2 bases and J lost 7; bases outside the gene matches: 6. The germline CDR1 and CDR2 sequences are SGHTA and FQGTGA. This CDR3 comprises 15 residues. Here the CDR3 reads CASSLGAGGTEKLFF. CDR3 in DNA: TGTGCCAGCAGCTTAGGTGCAGGGGGCACTGAAAAACTGTTTTTT.

In its sample, this clonotype was seen a few times. J is TRBJ2-5 and V is TRBV20-1, with TRBD2 identical over 14 bases. The V segment lost 3 bases and the J segment 12 bases; nucleotides outside the gene matches: 6. The CDR3 sequence is 13 residues long. In germline, CDR1 is DFQATT, CDR2 SNEGSKA (reference sequence). The CDR3 coding sequence is TGCAGTGCTAGGGCCGGGACTAGCGGGAGAAAGTACTTC. It yields the protein CSARAGTSGRKYF.

Turning to this clonotype: A read error may account for a junction end that differs from germline. CDR3 DNA sequence: TGCAGTGCTAGAGGGCAGGGGGCGAACGTCCTGACTTTC. It translates to CSARGQGANVLTF. The V call is TRBV20-1, the J call TRBJ2-6; TRBD1 matches at 8 bases. CDR3 size: 13 residues. Germline loops: CDR1 DFQATT, CDR2 SNEGSKA (reference sequence).

At least ten counts were recorded for this clonotype. The chain has TRBV11-2 and TRBJ2-5; tentatively, D is TRBD2 (5 bases). CDR1 and CDR2 from the germline V gene are SGHAT and FQNNGV. CDR3 length equals 13 residues. Between the trimmed V and J ends, which lost 5 bases and 1 base, there was a span of 8 bases. CDR3 nucleotides: TGTGCCAGCAGCCCGACTACCCAAGAGACCCAGTACTTC. Residues: CASSPTTQETQYF.

Comments on this clonotype: Given a much more abundant clone one base away, this may be a read error. The V call is TRBV7-6, the J call TRBJ2-6, with 9 bases that match TRBD1. Germline V CDR1 and CDR2: SGHVS, FNYEAQ. This CDR3 contains 18 residues. The CDR3 coding sequence is TGTGCCAGCAGCTTTCCCCCGGGACAGGGCTCTGGGGCCAACCTCCTGACTTTC. Translated: CASSFPPGQGSGANLLTF.

This chain joins TRBV24-1 and TRBJ2-5, with 7 bases that match TRBD2. The germline V gene encodes CDR1 KGHDR and CDR2 SFDVKD. The CDR3 is 18 amino acids. Trimming at V came to 0 bases and at J to 5 bases, leaving 14 bases not matched to a gene. The CDR3, as DNA: TGTGCCACCAGTGATTTGTCGGCGGGAGTAGTCACCGGGGAGACCCAGTACTTC. Translated, it gives CATSDLSAGVVTGETQYF.

As regards this clonotype: This could be a read error, since a much larger clone is one nucleotide away. The chain couples TRBV30 to TRBJ2-7; 9 bases map to TRBD2. Germline V gene data show CDR1 as GTSNPN and CDR2 as SVGIG (reference sequence). The CDR3 consists of 13 residues. The junction had 6 bases not matched to a gene; V was cut back by 3 bases and J by 6 bases. The CDR3 DNA is TGTGCCTGGAGGGTAGCGGGAGTGTGCGAGCAGTACTTC. This sequence encodes CAWRVAGVCEQYF.

For this clonotype: One base away lies a much larger clone, so this may be a sequencing read error. The J gene is TRBJ2-2, the V gene TRBV18, with D hard to call. In germline, CDR1 is KGHSH, CDR2 LQKENI. CDR3 size: 15 residues. The DNA of the CDR3 is TGTGTCAGCTCACCGAACAGAATGAACACCGGGGAGCTGTTTTTT. It translates to CVSSPNRMNTGELFF. The full variable domain, in which reference TRBV18 and TRBJ2-2 provide the parts outside the CDR3, is NAGVMQNPRHLVRRRGQEARLRCSPMKGHSHVYWYRQLPEEGLKFMVYLQKENIIDESGMPKERFSAEFPKEGPSILRIQQVVRGDSAAYFCVSSPNRMNTGELFFGEGSRLTVL.

By sample fraction, this clonotype is medium-sized. The rearrangement joins TRBV29-1 to TRBJ2-7, with no clear D. Per the germline V gene, CDR1 is SQVTM and CDR2 is ANQGSEA. This CDR3 spans 13 amino acids. Trimming removed 7 bases at V and 4 bases at J, with 17 bases between. The CDR3 nucleotides are TGCAGCGCCTTACTGGGGTTGGAGTACGAGCAGTACTTC. It yields the protein CSALLGLEYEQYF.